The 9 T cell receptor beta chains in this list originate from one sample, sequenced in a study of beta chain features in type 1 diabetes. Expressed TCRB transcripts got sequenced, as all isolated RNA was reverse transcribed. TCRdb keeps only in-frame clones here, not all; method: immunoSEQ multiplex PCR. The sample records 130,000 or so clones, around a sixth being singletons. Antigens for these TCRs are unknown. Study-level findings and limits: A moderate, significant TCRB CDR3 shortening appeared in type 1 diabetes across four CD4+ subsets.

The specimen was central memory CD4+ T cells from blood. These receptors came from a man between 18 and 35 years old with type 1 diabetes.

The rearrangement joins TRBV9 to TRBJ1-1; tentatively, D is TRBD1 (5 bases). This CDR3 has 15 residues. Trimming removed 4 bases at V and 3 bases at J, with 16 bases between. Germline V gives CDR1 SGDLS, CDR2 YYNGEE. Written as DNA, the CDR3 is TGTGCCAGCAGCCCGCAGGGATTTGCGGACACTGAAGCTTTCTTT. This sequence encodes CASSPQGFADTEAFF.

As DNA, the CDR3 is TGTGCCAGCAGCCTTACGCTCAGGGTTTACGAGCAGTACTTC. As protein: CASSLTLRVYEQYF. V gene TRBV7-8 combines with J gene TRBJ2-7; possible D gene TRBD1, 5 bases. The V and J ends lost 5 bases and 4 bases respectively, with 15 bases between them. Germline CDR1 and CDR2: SGHVS and FQNEAQ. CDR3 length: 14 residues.

This clone was seen a handful of times. The chain employs TRBV7-9 and TRBJ2-1; perhaps D is TRBD1 or TRBD2 (5 bases each). V was clipped by 3 bases and J by 9 bases, with 12 bases between them. Germline assignment: CDR1 SEHNR and CDR2 FQNEAQ (reference sequence). The CDR3 is made up of 13 amino acids. The DNA for the CDR3 is TGTGCCAGCAGCTTCTCCTCGGGGCCTGAGCAGTTCTTC. This translates into CASSFSSGPEQFF.

This clone was seen only a few times. This chain joins TRBV28 and TRBJ2-5, with 7 bases identical to TRBD2. The J segment lost 7 bases and the V segment lost 6 bases, leaving 5 bases of the junction unmatched. The CDR3 runs to 12 residues. CDR1 and CDR2 (germline): MDHEN, SYDVKM. The CDR3 nucleotides are TGTGCCAGCAGCCGGGAGGAGGGGACCCAGTACTTC. This gives the protein CASSREEGTQYF.

The chain has TRBV13 and TRBJ2-3; D is perhaps TRBD2 (5 bases). Trimming shortened V by 5 bases and J by 5 bases, and 11 bases separated the two germline ends. This CDR3 is 13 amino acids long. Per germline, CDR1 PRHDT and CDR2 FYEKMQ (reference sequence). The CDR3 spells CASSPRAGDTQYF. DNA for the CDR3: TGTGCCAGCAGCCCGAGGGCTGGAGATACGCAGTATTTT.

This clone occurred a few times. This sequence joins TRBV29-1 and TRBJ2-3; TRBD1 is a possible D gene (8 bases). Trimming took 4 bases from V and 4 from J, leaving 12 bases between them. The CDR3 is 13 amino acids. The germline CDR1 and CDR2 sequences are SQVTM and ANQGSEA. As DNA, the CDR3 is TGCAGCGTTGGGACAGGGAGGGCAGATACGCAGTATTTT. Amino acids: CSVGTGRADTQYF.

This clone was counted only a few times. The chain joins TRBV7-2 to TRBJ1-1; D not certain. CDR1 is SGHTA and CDR2 is FQGNSA in the germline V gene. Trimming cost V 6 bases and J 0 bases, with 8 bases left between them. The CDR3 covers 13 residues. CDR3 in amino acids: CASSGNLNTEAFF. DNA for the CDR3: TGTGCCAGCAGTGGGAATCTGAACACTGAAGCTTTCTTT.

This clone was counted many times. The chain joins TRBV18 to TRBJ1-1; D not resolved. The V end was cut by 1 base, the J end by 10 bases, with 13 bases between. This CDR3 is 13 amino acids long. The V gene's germline CDR1 is KGHSH and CDR2 LQKENI. The CDR3 nucleotides read TGTGCCAGCTCACCACAGGATATTACGGGAGCTTTCTTT. This translates into CASSPQDITGAFF.

At least ten counts were recorded for this clone. The chain has TRBV4-2 and TRBJ2-2; D is ambiguous. There are 15 residues in the CDR3. The germline gives CDR1 LGHNA, CDR2 YNFKEQ. Trimming cost V 4 bases and J 1 base, with 10 bases left between them. DNA for the CDR3: TGTGCCAGCAGCCCACCTGTACGGAACACCGGGGAGCTGTTTTTT. It codes for CASSPPVRNTGELFF.